The 22 T cell receptor beta chains reported below all come from one sample, sequenced in a study of blood T cell repertoires in COVID-19. This table comes from immunoSEQ multiplex PCR, and its TCRdb copy is limited to in-frame clones, with some not included. The repertoire consists of a few hundred thousand clones, with 70% to 90% occurring once and the leading ten covering roughly 10%. The specimen was peripheral blood. The receptors stem from a woman in her twenties or thirties with COVID-19, enrolled during active disease.

The chain recombines TRBV11-2 with TRBJ2-7; D is unclear. V was clipped by 0 bases and J by 2 bases, with 5 bases between them. The CDR3 spans 13 residues. Germline-derived CDR1 and CDR2 are SGHAT and FQNNGV. DNA of the CDR3: TGTGCCAGCAGCTTAGACCCTACCTACGAGCAGTACTTC. Translation: CASSLDPTYEQYF.

In its sample, this clone was seen once. The chain employs TRBV7-9 and TRBJ2-3; 12 nucleotides align to TRBD2. The germline V gene encodes CDR1 SEHNR and CDR2 FQNEAQ (reference sequence). CDR3 length: 19 residues. The V and J ends lost 5 bases and 4 bases, in that order; junction bases with no gene match: 16. CDR3 DNA: TGTGCCAGCAGCCTGCCTCTAGCGGGAGGGCCCGTGAGTGCAGATACGCAGTATTTT. This sequence encodes CASSLPLAGGPVSADTQYF.

The V and J genes are TRBV5-5 and TRBJ2-5; 10 nucleotides line up with TRBD1. From germline, CDR1 is SGHKS and CDR2 YYEKEE (reference sequence). Trimming cost V 5 bases and J 5 bases; bases outside gene matches: 6. This CDR3 spans 14 amino acids. CDR3 DNA: TGTGCCAGCAGGGTGGGGACAGGGGAGGAGACCCAGTACTTC. Translation gives CASRVGTGEETQYF.

The chain combines TRBV5-4 with TRBJ1-6, with a possible D match to TRBD1 (6 bases). The V gene's germline CDR1 is SGHNT and CDR2 YYREEE (reference sequence). There are 13 residues in the CDR3. V lost 1 base to trimming and J lost 11 bases, with 10 bases between them. In nucleotides, the CDR3 is TGTGCCAGCAGCTTGAGACAGGAGGCACCCCTCCACTTT. This translates into CASSLRQEAPLHF.

In its sample, this clone was seen once. This chain joins TRBV15 and TRBJ1-4; a possible D gene is TRBD1 (6 bases). The ends were cut back, 1 base at V and 13 bases at J, with 19 bases in the middle. Germline V gives CDR1 LNHNV, CDR2 YYDKDF (reference sequence). The CDR3 has 15 amino acids. The CDR3 is CATSRATVLQGGLFF. CDR3 nucleotides: TGTGCCACCAGCAGAGCGACGGTGCTCCAAGGGGGACTGTTTTTT.

This chain links TRBV15 with TRBJ2-1, with 9 bases lining up with TRBD1. Germline trimming cut 3 bases from V and 6 bases from J; bases unmatched to any gene: 12. This CDR3 comprises 17 residues. Per germline, CDR1 LNHNV and CDR2 YYDKDF (reference sequence). CDR3 sequence (DNA): TGTGCCACCAGCAGGTGGTCATCTGGGACAGGGCGCAATGAGCAGTTCTTC. This encodes CATSRWSSGTGRNEQFF.

V is TRBV18 and J is TRBJ1-2; a weak D match, TRBD1 (5 bases). Deletions cut 3 bases from V and 2 bases from J, with 10 bases between. Germline CDR1 KGHSH, CDR2 LQKENI. This CDR3 contains 14 residues. CDR3 DNA: TGTGCCAGCTCACCCTCCGACAGCAACTATGGCTACACCTTC. Its translation is CASSPSDSNYGYTF.

This clone has more than one count but fewer than ten. The rearrangement joins TRBV12-3 or TRBV12-4 to TRBJ2-7, with 10 bases aligning to TRBD1. The V gene end was trimmed by 3 bases and the J gene end by 5 bases; junction bases not matched to a gene: 1. This CDR3 region has 13 residues. The CDR3 reads CASSFDRGHEQYF. Written as DNA, the CDR3 is TGTGCCAGCAGTTTTGACAGGGGGCACGAGCAGTACTTC.

The chain is built from TRBV3-1 (or the pseudogene TRBV3-2) and TRBJ2-1; TRBD2 is a possible D gene (6 bases). The CDR3 has 14 amino acids. Germline V CDR1 and CDR2: LGHDT, YNNKEL (reference sequence). Between the trimmed V and J ends, which lost 8 bases and 0 bases, there was a span of 11 bases. The CDR3 region has the DNA TGTGCCAGCCCGCGGGGTAGCTCCTACAATGAGCAGTTCTTC. Translating it yields CASPRGSSYNEQFF.

This clone was observed once. The J gene is TRBJ2-5, the V gene TRBV30; maybe TRBD1 (6 bases). V dropped 7 bases and J dropped 4 bases, with 10 bases sitting between them. The CDR3 spans 11 residues. Germline-derived CDR1 and CDR2 are GTSNPN and SVGIG (reference sequence). CDR3 amino acids: CAFSDRETQYF. The CDR3, as DNA: TGTGCCTTCTCGGACAGAGAGACCCAGTACTTC.

This chain uses TRBV4-1 with TRBJ1-2; D gene uncertain. V dropped 0 bases and J dropped 6 bases, with 11 bases sitting between them. CDR3 length: 14 residues. Looked up from germline, CDR1 is MGHRA and CDR2 is YSYEKL. The CDR3: CASSQDGRSDGYTF. CDR3 nucleotide sequence: TGCGCCAGCAGCCAAGATGGCAGATCAGATGGCTACACCTTC.

This chain joins TRBV29-1 and TRBJ1-1, with a possible D match to TRBD1 (5 bases). From germline, CDR1 is SQVTM and CDR2 ANQGSEA. CDR3 length: 14 residues. V was cut by 7 bases and J by 5 bases, with 20 bases left in between. CDR3: CSAELGEGTTEAFF. Here the CDR3 DNA reads TGCAGCGCCGAGTTGGGGGAGGGAACGACTGAAGCTTTCTTT. The entire variable domain, with the rest obtained from reference TRBV29-1 and TRBJ1-1, is as follows: SAVISQKPSRDICQRGTSLTIQCQVDSQVTMMFWYRQQPGQSLTLIATANQGSEATYESGFVIDKFPISRPNLTFSTLTVSNMSPEDSSIYLCSAELGEGTTEAFFGQGTRLTVV.

This chain links TRBV6-5 with TRBJ1-5; possible D gene TRBD1, 5 bases. The CDR3 is made up of 14 amino acids. Germline V gene sequence: CDR1 MNHEY, CDR2 SVGAGI. The V end was cut by 6 bases, the J end by 2 bases, with 11 bases between. The chain's CDR3 is CASRQGSGNQPQHF. In nucleotides, the CDR3 is TGTGCCAGCAGGCAGGGATCTGGCAATCAGCCCCAGCATTTT.

V usage is TRBV5-4 and J usage is TRBJ2-3, with 9 bases lining up with TRBD1. V lost 0 bases and J lost 2; bases outside the gene matches: 4. Germline-derived CDR1 and CDR2 are SGHNT and YYREEE (reference sequence). The CDR3 length is 16 residues. The CDR3 is CASSLAQGAITDTQYF. CDR3 coding DNA: TGTGCCAGCAGCTTGGCACAGGGGGCCATCACAGATACGCAGTATTTT.

The V call is TRBV3-1 (or the pseudogene TRBV3-2), the J call TRBJ2-1; 12 positions match TRBD2. V lost 0 bases to trimming and J lost 9 bases; unmatched junction nucleotides: 9. The germline V gene has CDR1 LGHDT and CDR2 YNNKEL (reference sequence). The CDR3 totals 17 residues. The chain's CDR3 is CASSQEQRLAGVSEQFF. In nucleotides, the CDR3 is TGTGCCAGCAGCCAAGAACAGAGACTAGCGGGAGTCTCTGAGCAGTTCTTC.

This chain uses TRBV7-2 with TRBJ1-5, with a possible D match to TRBD1 (6 bases). Germline CDR1 and CDR2: SGHTA and FQGNSA. The V end was cut by 4 bases, the J end by 5 bases, with 15 bases between. The CDR3 has 15 residues. CDR3 DNA: TGTGCCAGCAGCTCTGGGGGGGGGCCCTATCAGCCCCAGCATTTT. This translates into CASSSGGGPYQPQHF.

The chain is built from TRBV5-6 and TRBJ2-7; 10 bases agree with TRBD1. Per germline, CDR1 SGHDT and CDR2 YYEEEE. With V trimmed by 2 bases and J by 4 bases, 6 bases remained unmatched. The CDR3 has 15 amino acids. DNA for the CDR3: TGTGCCAGCAGCTTTAGAGGGACAGGGGCGTACGAGCAGTACTTC. Amino acids: CASSFRGTGAYEQYF. The full variable domain, with the rest looked up from reference TRBV5-6 and TRBJ2-7, is DAGVTQSPTHLIKTRGQQVTLRCSPKSGHDTVSWYQQALGQGPQFIFQYYEEEERQRGNFPDRFSGHQFPNYSSELNVNALLLGDSALYLCASSFRGTGAYEQYFGPGTRLTVT.

The rearrangement joins TRBV2 to TRBJ1-2, with D maybe TRBD1 (5 bases). Trimming pared 6 bases from V and 4 bases from J, leaving 15 bases between. This CDR3 has 14 amino acids. Germline values: CDR1 SNHLY, CDR2 FYNNEI. The CDR3 DNA is TGTGCCAGCAGCCCCGGCGGGACTAGCTATGGCTACACCTTC. Amino acid sequence: CASSPGGTSYGYTF.

This clone has a single count. The chain has TRBV9 and TRBJ2-1, with 7 bases identical to TRBD2. Losses at the gene ends were 4 bases for V and 10 bases for J; bases not matched to a gene: 5. CDR1 SGDLS and CDR2 YYNGEE come from the germline V gene. The CDR3 loop spans 12 amino acids. The CDR3: CASSPSGTEQFF. DNA of the CDR3: TGTGCCAGCAGCCCCAGCGGGACCGAGCAGTTCTTC.

This clone was observed a few times. The chain uses TRBV28 and TRBJ1-3; D may be TRBD1 (5 bases). V lost 2 bases to trimming and J lost 0 bases, with 11 bases between them. Germline values: CDR1 MDHEN, CDR2 SYDVKM. The CDR3 spans 16 residues. The DNA for the CDR3 is TGTGCCAGCAGTTTAGACCCGGGGGGCTCTGGAAACACCATATATTTT. Amino acid sequence: CASSLDPGGSGNTIYF.

V and J are TRBV25-1 and TRBJ2-1; 8 bases line up with TRBD1. The CDR3 sequence is 16 residues long. CDR1 and CDR2 from the germline V gene are MGHDK and SYGVNS. With 5 bases clipped from V and 2 bases from J, the junction kept 8 bases outside the gene matches. CDR3 protein: CASSPHPGQAYNEQFF. DNA of the CDR3: TGTGCCAGCAGTCCCCACCCGGGACAGGCCTACAATGAGCAGTTCTTC.

This clone was seen only once. The chain links TRBV27 to TRBJ2-7, with D possibly matching TRBD1 (6 bases). CDR1 is MNHEY and CDR2 is SMNVEV in the germline V gene (reference sequence). The length of the CDR3 is 13 residues. Trimming left V 6 bases short and J 6 bases short, with 15 bases between. The CDR3 bases are TGTGCCAGCAGCCGACCCTTAGGGGGCGAGCAGTACTTC. Residues: CASSRPLGGEQYF.